A single T cell receptor (beta chain) is shown here with its context. Germline V gene sequence: CDR1 SGHKS, CDR2 YYEKEE (reference sequence). The V segment lost 4 bases and the J segment 3 bases; nucleotides outside the gene matches: 8. This CDR3 spans 15 amino acids. The data derive from a study of shared clonotypes between healthy human individuals. Produced via immunoSEQ multiplex PCR; TCRdb's table is partial and in-frame only. The sample yields some 1,100,000 clones, about 84% seen once. Source material: memory CD4+ T cells from PBMCs. Indicated subset: CD45RA-negative fraction. The chain combines TRBV5-5 with TRBJ2-7; 9 bases line up with TRBD1. The sequence came from a man between 18 and 35 years old in good health. Some clones in this sample may be carry-over from other donors' samples. Here the CDR3 DNA reads TGTGCCAGCAGCGAGGGGACAGGGCTTTTCTACGAGCAGTACTTC. Its protein is CASSEGTGLFYEQYF.